Listed below are T cell receptor beta chains from one sample, sequenced in a study of blood T cell repertoires in COVID-19. The method was immunoSEQ multiplex PCR; TCRdb's version includes in-frame clones alone and lacks a portion of them. Of approximately 300,000 clones detected, more than 65% appear once; the ten largest clones hold 15% to 18%. The sequencing input was peripheral blood. The receptors shown here come from a person aged 65 to 79 with COVID-19, enrolled during active disease. Both conserved end residues are part of each CDR3. A D gene is named only where the DNA matches it firmly. The listing skips clone size in some rows; elsewhere it reads once, few, many or a size class.

D: NA; V: TRBV2; J: TRBJ1-5; size: NA; CDR3: CASSELEISNQPQHF; DNA: TGTGCCAGCAGTGAACTGGAGATTAGCAATCAGCCCCAGCATTTT
D: NA; V: TRBV28; J: TRBJ1-5; size: NA; CDR3: CASSPTGSHQPQHF; DNA: TGTGCCAGCAGTCCCACAGGGAGCCATCAGCCCCAGCATTTT
D: TRBD1; V: TRBV28; J: TRBJ2-2; size: once; CDR3: CASMQGAYNGELFF; DNA: TGTGCCAGCATGCAGGGGGCATATAACGGGGAGCTGTTTTTT
D: NA; V: TRBV6-5; J: TRBJ1-1; size: NA; CDR3: CASAQILITEAFF; DNA: TGTGCCAGCGCCCAGATCCTGATCACTGAAGCTTTCTTT
D: TRBD1; V: TRBV5-1; J: TRBJ2-1; size: NA; CDR3: CASSMTGTGGGNEQFF; DNA: TGCGCCAGCAGCATGACCGGGACAGGGGGCGGCAATGAGCAGTTCTTC
D: NA; V: TRBV6-5; J: TRBJ1-1; size: NA; CDR3: CASSLGRRRTEAFF; DNA: TGTGCCAGCAGTTTGGGGAGGCGCCGGACTGAAGCTTTCTTT
D: NA; V: TRBV7-3; J: TRBJ1-1; size: NA; CDR3: CASSPSGVSGTEAFF; DNA: TGTGCCAGCAGTCCCTCGGGGGTTAGTGGGACTGAAGCTTTCTTT
D: NA; V: TRBV2; J: TRBJ1-5; size: NA; CDR3: CASRGRISNQPQHF; DNA: TGTGCCAGCAGGGGGCGGATAAGCAATCAGCCCCAGCATTTT
D: NA; V: TRBV7-3; J: TRBJ1-6; size: NA; CDR3: CASSLRTQGTSPLHF; DNA: TGTGCCAGCAGCTTAAGGACACAGGGAACGTCACCCCTCCACTTT
D: TRBD1; V: TRBV28; J: TRBJ1-3; size: NA; CDR3: CASQQNRGLFGNTIYF; DNA: TGTGCCAGCCAACAAAACAGGGGGTTGTTTGGAAACACCATATATTTT
D: TRBD2; V: TRBV10-3; J: TRBJ2-1; size: once; CDR3: CATKLAGAYNEQFF; DNA: TGTGCCACCAAACTAGCGGGTGCCTACAATGAGCAGTTCTTC
D: TRBD1; V: TRBV30; J: TRBJ2-7; size: NA; CDR3: CAWEPHPNWDRGYEQYF; DNA: TGTGCCTGGGAACCCCACCCCAATTGGGACAGGGGTTACGAGCAGTACTTC
D: TRBD2; V: TRBV6-5; J: TRBJ2-2; size: once; CDR3: CASSYQKAGTGELFF; DNA: TGTGCCAGCAGTTACCAAAAAGCGGGAACCGGGGAGCTGTTTTTT
D: NA; V: TRBV6-5; J: TRBJ1-5; size: NA; CDR3: CASSRDGNSNQPQHF; DNA: TGTGCCAGCAGCCGCGACGGGAATAGCAATCAGCCCCAGCATTTT
D: NA; V: TRBV30; J: TRBJ2-3; size: once; CDR3: CAWSRGAGEIKDTQYF; DNA: TGTGCCTGGAGTCGGGGGGCAGGGGAGATCAAAGATACGCAGTATTTT
D: NA; V: TRBV2; J: TRBJ1-2; size: NA; CDR3: CASSEARTVSGYTF; DNA: TGTGCCAGCAGTGAAGCGCGAACAGTCAGTGGCTACACCTTC
D: NA; V: TRBV4-1; J: TRBJ1-4; size: NA; CDR3: CASSQDKGVGEKLFF; DNA: TGCGCCAGCAGCCAAGATAAAGGGGTGGGGGAAAAACTGTTTTTT
D: NA; V: TRBV3-1/TRBV3-2; J: TRBJ1-4; size: NA; CDR3: CASSHRGHNEKLFF; DNA: TGTGCCAGCAGCCACAGGGGCCATAATGAAAAACTGTTTTTT
D: NA; V: TRBV12-3/TRBV12-4; J: TRBJ1-2; size: NA; CDR3: CASSFQGRGYTF; DNA: TGTGCCAGCAGTTTCCAGGGAAGAGGCTACACCTTC
D: TRBD2; V: TRBV6-2/TRBV6-3; J: TRBJ2-7; size: NA; CDR3: CASSLPRGLAGELWSYEQYF; DNA: TGTGCCAGCAGTCTACCACGAGGACTAGCGGGAGAACTGTGGTCCTACGAGCAGTACTTC
D: NA; V: TRBV2; J: TRBJ2-7; size: NA; CDR3: CASSDGPQGQLYEQYF; DNA: TGTGCCAGCAGCGACGGACCACAAGGACAGCTCTACGAGCAGTACTTC
D: TRBD1; V: TRBV4-2; J: TRBJ2-2; size: NA; CDR3: CASSQGTGEDGELFF; DNA: TGTGCCAGCAGCCAAGGGACAGGGGAGGACGGGGAGCTGTTTTTT
D: TRBD2; V: TRBV4-1; J: TRBJ2-1; size: NA; CDR3: CASSQPSGRAKDNEQFF; DNA: TGCGCCAGCAGCCAACCTAGCGGGAGGGCGAAAGACAATGAGCAGTTCTTC
D: NA; V: TRBV6-5; J: TRBJ2-2; size: NA; CDR3: CASLRTGELFF; DNA: TGTGCCAGCTTGCGTACCGGGGAGCTGTTTTTT
D: TRBD1; V: TRBV5-1; J: TRBJ2-7; size: NA; CDR3: CASSAGTEPYEQYF; DNA: TGCGCCAGCAGCGCCGGGACAGAGCCCTACGAGCAGTACTTC
D: NA; V: TRBV2; J: TRBJ1-5; size: NA; CDR3: CASSEAGVDQPQHF; DNA: TGTGCCAGCAGTGAAGCAGGGGTTGATCAGCCCCAGCATTTT